This TCR beta chain was captured in a study of blood T cell repertoires in COVID-19. On the study more broadly: Italy, Spain and the United States were the sources of the convalescent and acute COVID-19 samples. The analysed material was cDNA or gDNA that came from T cells, B-cell-depleted T cells, or PBMCs.

TCRdb keeps only in-frame clones here, not all; method: immunoSEQ multiplex PCR. The sample records about 300,000 clones, approximately 88% being singletons. This CDR3 comprises 17 residues. Germline trimming cut 4 bases from V and 4 bases from J; bases unmatched to any gene: 14. Per germline, CDR1 SGDLS and CDR2 YYNGEE. The source is a woman in her twenties or thirties who had recovered from COVID-19. The sequenced sample was peripheral blood. This chain joins TRBV9 and TRBJ2-7, with 10 bases fitting TRBD2. CDR3 coding DNA: TGTGCCAGCAGCCCCCGCTCCAGCGGGGGGGCCACATACGAGCAGTACTTC. It is translated as CASSPRSSGGATYEQYF.